This is a list of T cell receptor beta chains from one sample in a study of PD-L1 blockade in urothelial cancer. Method: immunoSEQ multiplex PCR; TCRdb's copy keeps in-frame clones and lacks some. Of 27,000 or so clones in the sample, 85% to 90% were seen once. The specimen comprised PBMCs, sampled around atezolizumab (anti-PD-L1) treatment. The receptors were sampled from a man aged 50-60 years with urothelial cancer. Both conserved end residues are part of each CDR3. A D gene is named only where the DNA matches it firmly. Only part of the rows carry a size: once, few, many, or a class if the clone is expanded.

v_call	j_call	clone_size	d_call	cdr3_nt	cdr3_aa
TRBV11-2	TRBJ2-1	.	TRBD2	TGTGCCAGCAGCTTAGATAACGCTAGCGGGAGGAACAATGAGCAGTTCTTC	CASSLDNASGRNNEQFF
TRBV27	TRBJ1-1	.	.	TGTGCCAGCAGTTTAAATGGCAGATACACTGAAGCTTTCTTT	CASSLNGRYTEAFF
TRBV7-9	TRBJ2-3	.	.	TGTGCCAGCAGCTTCGGAGGCCCTACTGCGGATACGCAGTATTTT	CASSFGGPTADTQYF
TRBV6-4	TRBJ2-7	few	TRBD1	TGTGCCAGCAGTGATCAGGGGGCTCGGGAGCAGTACTTC	CASSDQGAREQYF
TRBV10-2	TRBJ1-1	.	.	TGCGCCAGCAGTGAGTCTAACAGGTGGGCTTTCTTT	CASSESNRWAFF
TRBV7-9	TRBJ2-7	.	.	TGTGCCAGCAGCTTAGCGGGGAGGGGACAAATCGAGCAGTACTTC	CASSLAGRGQIEQYF
TRBV18	TRBJ1-2	.	.	TGTGCCAGCTCACCCCCGGGTTTCAGTTATGGCTACACCTTC	CASSPPGFSYGYTF
TRBV6-6	TRBJ1-2	.	.	TGTGCCAGCGATCCCCAACAGGCGAACTATGGCTACACCTTC	CASDPQQANYGYTF
TRBV5-6	TRBJ2-1	.	TRBD2	TGTGCCAGCAGCTTGGAGCTAGCGGGCCTCAATGAGCAGTTCTTC	CASSLELAGLNEQFF
TRBV18	TRBJ2-7	.	TRBD2	TGTGCCAGCTCATCACAGGGTAGCGGGGGGTCTTACGAGCAGTACTTC	CASSSQGSGGSYEQYF
TRBV18	TRBJ1-2	.	TRBD1	TGTGCCAGCTCACCGGTCGATACAGGGGGCTGGGGCTACACCTTC	CASSPVDTGGWGYTF
TRBV19	TRBJ2-7	.	.	TGTGCCAGTAGTCCCCGGGTTGGCTTTTACGAGCAGTACTTC	CASSPRVGFYEQYF
TRBV29-1	TRBJ1-1	.	TRBD1	TGCAGCGCCGGACAGGGCGGGGTTTACACTGAAGCTTTCTTT	CSAGQGGVYTEAFF
TRBV5-4	TRBJ2-3	.	TRBD2	TGTGCCAGCAGCTCGCGTACTAGCGGGGGAGGACTTAGCACAGATACGCAGTATTTT	CASSSRTSGGGLSTDTQYF
TRBV27	TRBJ2-4	.	TRBD1	TGTGCCAGTCCCGAATTACAGGGGGTCCAAAACATTCAGTACTTC	CASPELQGVQNIQYF
TRBV7-9	TRBJ2-3	.	.	TGTGCCAGCAGCCCCCATACAGGATGGGAAGATACGCAGTATTTT	CASSPHTGWEDTQYF
TRBV9	TRBJ2-5	.	.	TGTGCCAGCAGCGTAGCTGTAGGGACACAAGAGACCCAGTACTTC	CASSVAVGTQETQYF
TRBV6-4	TRBJ2-3	.	TRBD2	TGTGCCAGCAGTGGACTAGCGGGAGGTTCCACAGATACGCAGTATTTT	CASSGLAGGSTDTQYF
TRBV10-3	TRBJ1-1	once	.	TGTGCCATCAGTGGAGACAGTATGAACACTGAAGCTTTCTTT	CAISGDSMNTEAFF
TRBV2	TRBJ2-1	.	TRBD2	TGTGCCAGCACCCGACTAGCGGGACGGAATGAGCAGTTCTTC	CASTRLAGRNEQFF
TRBV19	TRBJ2-4	.	TRBD1	TGTGCCAGTAGTATAGGACAGGGGGCCGTGGACATTCAGTACTTC	CASSIGQGAVDIQYF
TRBV25-1	TRBJ2-7	.	.	TGTGCCAGCAGTGAACCACTGGGGCAGGGCTACGAGCAGTACTTC	CASSEPLGQGYEQYF
TRBV1	TRBJ2-2	.	.	TGCACCAGCAGCCAAGATCGGAGAGACAGGCTGGGGTCCGGGGAGCTGTTTTTT	CTSSQDRRDRLGSGELFF
TRBV10-3	TRBJ1-1	.	.	TGTGCCATCAGTGAGTACGGGAAGAGGGGGTCCGGAACTGAAGCTTTCTTT	CAISEYGKRGSGTEAFF
TRBV6-4	TRBJ2-6	.	.	TGTGCCAGCAGTGAGAGAGGAGGGGACGGGGGTTTTCTTGGGGCCAACGTCCTGACTTTC	CASSERGGDGGFLGANVLTF
TRBV6-5	TRBJ1-1	.	.	TGTGCCAGCTCAGGGGTTGGCACTGAAGCTTTCTTT	CASSGVGTEAFF
TRBV2	TRBJ2-5	.	.	TGTGCCAGCAGGCGGACTGGCCCCAGGGAGACCCAGTACTTC	CASRRTGPRETQYF
TRBV30	TRBJ1-2	.	.	TGTGCCTGGAGTCCCGGACTGCCTGACTATGGCTACGCCTTC	CAWSPGLPDYGYAF
TRBV7-9	TRBJ1-1	.	.	TGTGCCAGCAGCTTGTCACAGGCCAAAACTGAAGCTTTCTTT	CASSLSQAKTEAFF
TRBV5-4	TRBJ2-5	.	TRBD2	TGTGCCAGCAGCTCCGGGATAGCGGGGCAAGAGACCCAGTACTTC	CASSSGIAGQETQYF
TRBV12-5	TRBJ2-6	.	.	TGTGCTAGTGACTTCGCAGAGGGATCTGGGGCCAACGTCCTGACTTTC	CASDFAEGSGANVLTF
TRBV9	TRBJ2-5	.	TRBD2	TGTGCCAGCAGTATAAGCGGGAGATCGCAAGAGACCCAGTACTTC	CASSISGRSQETQYF
TRBV5-5	TRBJ2-7	.	.	TGTGCCAGCAGCTTGTTTATGGAGCAGTACTTC	CASSLFMEQYF
TRBV11-2	TRBJ2-7	.	.	TGTGCCAGCAGTAGCGGCTACGAGCAGTACTTC	CASSSGYEQYF